The rows below give T cell receptor beta chains drawn from one sample of a study of CD8+ T cells in alopecia areata. Profiled with immunoSEQ multiplex PCR; TCRdb holds only in-frame clones, not every one. The sample has 160,000 or so clones, less than 75% seen once; the top ten hold under 20%. The specimen comprised CD4+ T cells sorted from blood, sampled at roughly week 55, from a patient treated with tofacitinib. All receptors come from a human donor with alopecia areata. Both conserved end residues are part of each CDR3. D genes are given only for firm matches. Not all rows give a size; the values are once, few, many and, for expanded clones, a class.

CDR3 DNA: TGTGCCAGCACAAGGACAGGGGCCAACGTCCTGACTTTC; CDR3 protein: CASTRTGANVLTF; D gene: NA; clone size: NA; J gene: TRBJ2-6; V gene: TRBV27
CDR3 DNA: TGCAGCGTTGTAAGGTCGGGACAGCGCTATGGCTACACCTTC; CDR3 protein: CSVVRSGQRYGYTF; D gene: TRBD1; clone size: NA; J gene: TRBJ1-2; V gene: TRBV29-1
CDR3 DNA: TGTGCCAGTAGTCGACTAGCTCAGACAGATACGCAGTATTTT; CDR3 protein: CASSRLAQTDTQYF; D gene: TRBD2; clone size: few; J gene: TRBJ2-3; V gene: TRBV19
CDR3 DNA: TGCAGCGTTGAACGGAAGTTGAACACTGAAGCTTTCTTT; CDR3 protein: CSVERKLNTEAFF; D gene: NA; clone size: NA; J gene: TRBJ1-1; V gene: TRBV29-1
CDR3 DNA: TGTGCCAGTAGAAAACAGGGGAACAAAAACATTCAGTACTTC; CDR3 protein: CASRKQGNKNIQYF; D gene: TRBD1; clone size: NA; J gene: TRBJ2-4; V gene: TRBV19
CDR3 DNA: TGTGCCAGCTCCCGGGGGCAGGAGACCCAGTACTTC; CDR3 protein: CASSRGQETQYF; D gene: NA; clone size: NA; J gene: TRBJ2-5; V gene: TRBV9
CDR3 DNA: TGCAGCGTCTTGGACGGAATGAACACTGAAGCTTTCTTT; CDR3 protein: CSVLDGMNTEAFF; D gene: NA; clone size: NA; J gene: TRBJ1-1; V gene: TRBV29-1
CDR3 DNA: TGTGCCAGCAGTGGAGGGCCGGGCGGGGGTGAGACCCAGTACTTC; CDR3 protein: CASSGGPGGGETQYF; D gene: TRBD2; clone size: NA; J gene: TRBJ2-5; V gene: TRBV2
CDR3 DNA: TGCAGCGTCGAGCGCCGGGACAGGGGGCCTGGGGCCAACGTCCTGACTTTC; CDR3 protein: CSVERRDRGPGANVLTF; D gene: TRBD1; clone size: NA; J gene: TRBJ2-6; V gene: TRBV29-1
CDR3 DNA: TGTGCCAGTAGTACCGGCCAGACCCAGTACTTC; CDR3 protein: CASSTGQTQYF; D gene: NA; clone size: NA; J gene: TRBJ2-5; V gene: TRBV19
CDR3 DNA: TGCGCCAGCAGCCAAGAAGGGCATCAGCCCCAGCATTTT; CDR3 protein: CASSQEGHQPQHF; D gene: NA; clone size: NA; J gene: TRBJ1-5; V gene: TRBV4-1
CDR3 DNA: TGTGCCAGCAGCTATGACAGGGTGAGGGAAAAACTGTTTTTT; CDR3 protein: CASSYDRVREKLFF; D gene: TRBD1; clone size: few; J gene: TRBJ1-4; V gene: TRBV7-6
CDR3 DNA: TGCAGCGTTGAATTCGGTCTGCTGGGCACCGGGGAGCTGTTTTTT; CDR3 protein: CSVEFGLLGTGELFF; D gene: NA; clone size: NA; J gene: TRBJ2-2; V gene: TRBV29-1
CDR3 DNA: TGTGCCAGCAGCTTGACCGGGACAGGGGGCAGGCTTGATACGCAGTATTTT; CDR3 protein: CASSLTGTGGRLDTQYF; D gene: TRBD1; clone size: once; J gene: TRBJ2-3; V gene: TRBV5-4
CDR3 DNA: TGTGCCAGCAACGAGCAGTCAGCCTACGAGCAGTACTTC; CDR3 protein: CASNEQSAYEQYF; D gene: NA; clone size: once; J gene: TRBJ2-7; V gene: TRBV2
CDR3 DNA: TGTGCCTGGAGTGTGCAGCAGGGCGGCTACGAGCAGTACTTC; CDR3 protein: CAWSVQQGGYEQYF; D gene: NA; clone size: NA; J gene: TRBJ2-7; V gene: TRBV30
CDR3 DNA: TGCGCCAGCGCCATAGCATCCTCCTACGAGCAGTACTTC; CDR3 protein: CASAIASSYEQYF; D gene: NA; clone size: NA; J gene: TRBJ2-7; V gene: TRBV5-1
CDR3 DNA: TGTGCCAGCAGCTTAGATAGCGGGGGGCAAGGGACCCAGTACTTC; CDR3 protein: CASSLDSGGQGTQYF; D gene: TRBD2; clone size: NA; J gene: TRBJ2-5; V gene: TRBV7-2
CDR3 DNA: TGTGCCTGGAGCCCGAAGGGGCAGGTCTATGGCTACACCTTC; CDR3 protein: CAWSPKGQVYGYTF; D gene: NA; clone size: NA; J gene: TRBJ1-2; V gene: TRBV30
CDR3 DNA: TGTGCCAGCTCACCAACCGGGACAGGGATTGAAGCTTTCTTT; CDR3 protein: CASSPTGTGIEAFF; D gene: TRBD1; clone size: few; J gene: TRBJ1-1; V gene: TRBV18
CDR3 DNA: TGTGCCAGCAGTCAACCTGCGCCTAATTCACCCCTCCACTTT; CDR3 protein: CASSQPAPNSPLHF; D gene: NA; clone size: NA; J gene: TRBJ1-6; V gene: TRBV5-4
CDR3 DNA: TGCAGCGTGGAACAGGGCTGGGAAGATTCCACTGAAGCTTTCTTT; CDR3 protein: CSVEQGWEDSTEAFF; D gene: NA; clone size: few; J gene: TRBJ1-1; V gene: TRBV29-1
CDR3 DNA: TGTGCCTGGTTGCAGGGAATCGATGGCTACACCTTC; CDR3 protein: CAWLQGIDGYTF; D gene: NA; clone size: few; J gene: TRBJ1-2; V gene: TRBV30
CDR3 DNA: TGTGCCAGCAGCGCGGGGGCAGAGAACACTGAAGCTTTCTTT; CDR3 protein: CASSAGAENTEAFF; D gene: NA; clone size: once; J gene: TRBJ1-1; V gene: TRBV9
CDR3 DNA: TGCAGCGTCTCGGGGTTCAGCTACGAGCAGTACTTC; CDR3 protein: CSVSGFSYEQYF; D gene: NA; clone size: once; J gene: TRBJ2-7; V gene: TRBV29-1
CDR3 DNA: TGCAGCGTTGAAGCTTCGGTTGGGTACACTGAAGCTTTCTTT; CDR3 protein: CSVEASVGYTEAFF; D gene: NA; clone size: NA; J gene: TRBJ1-1; V gene: TRBV29-1
CDR3 DNA: TGTGCCAGCAGTTTTCAGGGTAGCGGGAACATTCAGTACTTC; CDR3 protein: CASSFQGSGNIQYF; D gene: TRBD2; clone size: once; J gene: TRBJ2-4; V gene: TRBV27
CDR3 DNA: TGTGCCAGTAGTATCCAGCCTGGGGATGGGTCACCCCTCCACTTT; CDR3 protein: CASSIQPGDGSPLHF; D gene: NA; clone size: NA; J gene: TRBJ1-6; V gene: TRBV19
CDR3 DNA: TGTGCCTACAAACAGGGTTATCAGCCCCAGCATTTT; CDR3 protein: CAYKQGYQPQHF; D gene: NA; clone size: NA; J gene: TRBJ1-5; V gene: TRBV30
CDR3 DNA: TGTGCCAGCAGTCTTCGAGCGAACACTGAAGCTTTCTTT; CDR3 protein: CASSLRANTEAFF; D gene: NA; clone size: few; J gene: TRBJ1-1; V gene: TRBV27
CDR3 DNA: TGTGCCAGCAGTTACAACAATGAGCAGTTCTTC; CDR3 protein: CASSYNNEQFF; D gene: NA; clone size: NA; J gene: TRBJ2-1; V gene: TRBV6-5
CDR3 DNA: TGCGCCAGCAGCCAAGATCCGGGTGGGAACACGGGAAAACTGTTTTTT; CDR3 protein: CASSQDPGGNTGKLFF; D gene: NA; clone size: NA; J gene: TRBJ1-4; V gene: TRBV4-1
CDR3 DNA: TGTGCCACGGGGTCAAAGGGGACAGTGCCTTTGGCGCAGTACTTC; CDR3 protein: CATGSKGTVPLAQYF; D gene: TRBD1; clone size: few; J gene: TRBJ2-7; V gene: TRBV7-9
CDR3 DNA: TGTGCCAGCAGTGCTCGGAACACCCTTGAAGCTTTCTTT; CDR3 protein: CASSARNTLEAFF; D gene: NA; clone size: NA; J gene: TRBJ1-1; V gene: TRBV25-1
CDR3 DNA: TGTGCCAGCAGTGAAGGGAATCAGCCCCAGCATTTT; CDR3 protein: CASSEGNQPQHF; D gene: NA; clone size: NA; J gene: TRBJ1-5; V gene: TRBV25-1
CDR3 DNA: TGTGCCAGCAGGCTACTCAATGAGCAGTTCTTC; CDR3 protein: CASRLLNEQFF; D gene: NA; clone size: few; J gene: TRBJ2-1; V gene: TRBV7-9
CDR3 DNA: TGCAGCGTTGAATGGGGCAGGGCAAAAGCTTTCTTT; CDR3 protein: CSVEWGRAKAFF; D gene: NA; clone size: NA; J gene: TRBJ1-1; V gene: TRBV29-1
CDR3 DNA: TGTGCCAGCAGACGTGGAGATACGCAGTATTTT; CDR3 protein: CASRRGDTQYF; D gene: NA; clone size: few; J gene: TRBJ2-3; V gene: TRBV27
CDR3 DNA: TGCAGCGTTGGGGCACAGGGGGCGAGAGTTGACTATGGCTACACCTTC; CDR3 protein: CSVGAQGARVDYGYTF; D gene: TRBD1; clone size: NA; J gene: TRBJ1-2; V gene: TRBV29-1
CDR3 DNA: TGTGCCAGCTCTAACGACCAGGAACAGCCCCAGCATTTT; CDR3 protein: CASSNDQEQPQHF; D gene: NA; clone size: few; J gene: TRBJ1-5; V gene: TRBV18
CDR3 DNA: TGTGCCAGCAGCTTAGGGGGGATAGCGGAGACCCAGTACTTC; CDR3 protein: CASSLGGIAETQYF; D gene: NA; clone size: NA; J gene: TRBJ2-5; V gene: TRBV11-2
CDR3 DNA: TGTGCCTGGAGTGGCCTCGGACAGTCAACGACAGATACGCAGTATTTT; CDR3 protein: CAWSGLGQSTTDTQYF; D gene: NA; clone size: NA; J gene: TRBJ2-3; V gene: TRBV30
CDR3 DNA: TGTGCCAGCTCACCTTCGGGGAGCACTGAAGCTTTCTTT; CDR3 protein: CASSPSGSTEAFF; D gene: NA; clone size: NA; J gene: TRBJ1-1; V gene: TRBV18
CDR3 DNA: TGTGCCAGCAGTTCTAGCGGGGGCATGAATGAGCAGTTCTTC; CDR3 protein: CASSSSGGMNEQFF; D gene: TRBD2; clone size: NA; J gene: TRBJ2-1; V gene: TRBV6-1
CDR3 DNA: TGTGCCGCGGACGGGGGGGTTGGTCAGCCCCAGCATTTT; CDR3 protein: CAADGGVGQPQHF; D gene: NA; clone size: NA; J gene: TRBJ1-5; V gene: TRBV30
CDR3 DNA: TGTGCCAGCAGCCGTCCAGACAGGGGTGAGACCCAGTACTTC; CDR3 protein: CASSRPDRGETQYF; D gene: TRBD1; clone size: once; J gene: TRBJ2-5; V gene: TRBV9
CDR3 DNA: TGTGCCAGCGTCGGACAGCAATTTTACTATGGCTACACCTTC; CDR3 protein: CASVGQQFYYGYTF; D gene: NA; clone size: few; J gene: TRBJ1-2; V gene: TRBV2
CDR3 DNA: TGTGCCAGCACCAATCAATTCGGGGGGAATGGCTACACCTTC; CDR3 protein: CASTNQFGGNGYTF; D gene: NA; clone size: NA; J gene: TRBJ1-2; V gene: TRBV7-9
CDR3 DNA: TGTGCCTGGGCGGGCTCCTATAATTCACCCCTCCACTTT; CDR3 protein: CAWAGSYNSPLHF; D gene: NA; clone size: NA; J gene: TRBJ1-6; V gene: TRBV30
CDR3 DNA: TGTGCCTGGAGTGTAGCAGGTCTTCCCTACAATGAGCAGTTCTTC; CDR3 protein: CAWSVAGLPYNEQFF; D gene: NA; clone size: few; J gene: TRBJ2-1; V gene: TRBV30
CDR3 DNA: TGTGCCTGGAGTCGATCGGGCCCCTACGAGCAGTACTTC; CDR3 protein: CAWSRSGPYEQYF; D gene: NA; clone size: few; J gene: TRBJ2-7; V gene: TRBV30
CDR3 DNA: TGTGCCAGCAGCGTAGAGGTAGATACGCAGTATTTT; CDR3 protein: CASSVEVDTQYF; D gene: NA; clone size: NA; J gene: TRBJ2-3; V gene: TRBV9
CDR3 DNA: TGCAGCGTTACCCGCCCCCCCTACTACGAGCAGTACTTC; CDR3 protein: CSVTRPPYYEQYF; D gene: NA; clone size: few; J gene: TRBJ2-7; V gene: TRBV29-1